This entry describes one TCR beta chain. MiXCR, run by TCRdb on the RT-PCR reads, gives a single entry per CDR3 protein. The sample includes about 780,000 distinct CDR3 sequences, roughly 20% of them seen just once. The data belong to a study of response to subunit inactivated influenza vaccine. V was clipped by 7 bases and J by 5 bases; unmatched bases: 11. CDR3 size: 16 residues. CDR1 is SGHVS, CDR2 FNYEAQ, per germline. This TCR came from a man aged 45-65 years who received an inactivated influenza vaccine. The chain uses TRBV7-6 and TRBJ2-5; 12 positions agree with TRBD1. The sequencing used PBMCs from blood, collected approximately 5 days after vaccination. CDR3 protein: CASNHQGGTGGETQYF. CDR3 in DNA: TGTGCCAGCAACCACCAAGGGGGGACAGGGGGCGAGACCCAGTACTTC.